The 28 T cell receptor beta chains reported below all come from one sample, sequenced in a study of T cell changes during pregnancy in multiple sclerosis. Sequencing was performed with immunoSEQ multiplex PCR; in TCRdb, only in-frame clones are kept and a portion is missing. The table has 30,000 to 40,000 clones, around 93% seen once; the top ten hold roughly 0.4%. The sequencing used CD4+ T cells from peripheral blood mononuclear cells, collected in the second trimester of pregnancy. These receptors came from a female donor with multiple sclerosis, enrolled in a pregnancy study.

V is TRBV5-4 and J is TRBJ2-1; 10 bases fit TRBD2. Germline CDR1 SGHNT, CDR2 YYREEE (reference sequence). Trimming removed 4 bases from V and 7 bases from J; junction bases left unmatched: 11. The CDR3 spans 16 residues. CDR3 loop: CASSPGGGSGRNEQFF. The DNA of the CDR3 is TGTGCCAGCAGCCCCGGGGGGGGTAGCGGGAGGAATGAGCAGTTCTTC.

The J gene is TRBJ2-2, the V gene TRBV11-2, with 11 bases lining up with TRBD2. The CDR3 totals 18 residues. The V gene's germline CDR1 is SGHAT and CDR2 FQNNGV. Trimming cost V 5 bases and J 2 bases; bases outside gene matches: 10. The CDR3: CASSPRVAGGPNTGELFF. In DNA form, the CDR3 reads TGTGCCAGCAGCCCCCGGGTAGCGGGAGGGCCCAACACCGGGGAGCTGTTTTTT.

The chain employs TRBV29-1 and TRBJ2-1; 9 bases match TRBD2. The CDR3 runs to 18 residues. Germline values: CDR1 SQVTM, CDR2 ANQGSEA. The ends lost 6 bases at V and 1 base at J; junction bases unmatched: 16. The CDR3 here is CSVNRGGRASTSYNEQFF. CDR3 coding DNA: TGCAGCGTGAATAGAGGCGGGAGGGCCTCTACGTCCTACAATGAGCAGTTCTTC.

The chain joins TRBV19 to TRBJ2-2, with D possibly TRBD1 on 5 matching bases. The CDR3 covers 14 residues. Trimming left V 4 bases short and J 6 bases short, with 12 bases between. Per the germline V gene, CDR1 is LNHDA and CDR2 is SQIVND (reference sequence). The CDR3 nucleotides are TGTGCCAGTAGTAGGACACCTCAATCCGGGGAGCTGTTTTTT. This encodes CASSRTPQSGELFF.

The gene calls are TRBV19 and TRBJ1-5; a possible D gene is TRBD1 (6 bases). Germline V gene lookup returns CDR1 LNHDA and CDR2 SQIVND (reference sequence). The germline V and J ends were trimmed by 5 bases and 3 bases, with 14 bases remaining between them. The CDR3 extends over 15 amino acids. The CDR3 DNA follows: TGTGCCAGTAGTTGGGGCAGGGGACCCAATCAGCCCCAGCATTTT. Translated: CASSWGRGPNQPQHF. Variable domain in full (rest from reference TRBV19 and TRBJ1-5): DGGITQSPKYLFRKEGQNVTLSCEQNLNHDAMYWYRQDPGQGLRLIYYSQIVNDFQKGDIAEGYSVSREKKESFPLTVTSAQKNPTAFYLCASSWGRGPNQPQHFGDGTRLSIL.

The chain employs TRBV9 and TRBJ1-3; unclear D gene. V lost 3 bases to trimming and J lost 2 bases, with 12 bases between them. Germline CDR1 reads SGDLS; CDR2 reads YYNGEE. The CDR3 is made up of 15 amino acids. The CDR3 region has the DNA TGTGCCAGCAGCGCATCCCAGGCCCCTGGAAACACCATATATTTT. Protein product: CASSASQAPGNTIYF.

V is TRBV18 and J is TRBJ1-3; D might be TRBD1 (6 bases). The CDR3 extends over 15 amino acids. V was pared by 3 bases and J by 3 bases, with 12 bases between. CDR1 is KGHSH, CDR2 LQKENI, per germline. The CDR3 DNA follows: TGTGCCAGCTCACCGCCGGGACAAATTGGAAACACCATATATTTT. Encoded protein: CASSPPGQIGNTIYF.

The chain combines TRBV29-1 with TRBJ2-1, with 16 bases lining up with TRBD2. The CDR3 sequence is 18 residues long. The germline V gene has CDR1 SQVTM and CDR2 ANQGSEA. With 7 bases clipped from V and 0 bases from J, the junction kept 9 bases outside the gene matches. As DNA, the CDR3 is TGCAGCGGGGGACTAGCGGGGGGGCCGGCGAGCTCCTACAATGAGCAGTTCTTC. This gives the protein CSGGLAGGPASSYNEQFF.

The chain recombines TRBV28 with TRBJ2-7; the D is unclear. CDR1 is MDHEN and CDR2 is SYDVKM in the germline V gene. The CDR3 runs to 11 residues. V lost 5 bases to trimming and J lost 3 bases, with 5 bases between them. The chain's CDR3 is CASSLRYEQYF. CDR3 in DNA: TGTGCCAGCAGTCTTCGCTACGAGCAGTACTTC.

J is TRBJ2-1 and V is TRBV15; weak D call: TRBD1 (6 bases). CDR1 is LNHNV, CDR2 YYDKDF, per germline (reference sequence). V was shortened by 3 bases and J by 5 bases, with 20 bases between the two germline ends. The CDR3 runs to 17 residues. In DNA, the CDR3 is TGTGCCACCAGCAGTGTGGGCCGGACAGATATCAACAATGAGCAGTTCTTC. Translated, it gives CATSSVGRTDINNEQFF.

CDR3 in amino acids: CASSLAPPPTDYEQYF. CDR3 nucleotide sequence: TGTGCCAGCAGCTTGGCCCCCCCACCGACAGACTACGAGCAGTACTTC. This chain connects TRBV5-5 to TRBJ2-7; a possible D gene is TRBD1 (5 bases). With 0 bases removed from V and 3 bases from J, the gap between germline ends came to 16 bases. The CDR3 consists of 16 residues. Germline V lookup: CDR1 SGHKS, CDR2 YYEKEE (reference sequence).

The chain carries TRBV4-1 and TRBJ2-4, with TRBD2 matching 15 bases. The CDR3 extends over 18 amino acids. Germline V gives CDR1 MGHRA, CDR2 YSYEKL. V was pared by 4 bases and J by 3 bases, with 7 bases of the junction left unmatched. CDR3 loop: CASSPGLAGGWVKNIQYF. In DNA form, the CDR3 reads TGCGCCAGCAGCCCTGGACTAGCGGGAGGGTGGGTCAAAAACATTCAGTACTTC.

The V gene is TRBV6-1, the J gene TRBJ1-5, with 9 bases matching TRBD1. Germline CDR1 and CDR2: MNHNS and SASEGT. This CDR3 is built from 15 residues. The V segment lost 4 bases and the J segment 6 bases; nucleotides outside the gene matches: 7. CDR3 sequence: CASSAEGTGSQPQHF. The CDR3 nucleotides read TGTGCCAGCAGTGCCGAGGGGACAGGGAGTCAGCCCCAGCATTTT.

V usage is TRBV27 and J usage is TRBJ2-1; 10 bases match TRBD1. V shed 2 bases, J shed 8 bases, and the junction held 6 bases outside the gene matches. This CDR3 is 15 amino acids long. CDR1 is MNHEY, CDR2 SMNVEV, per germline (reference sequence). The CDR3 nucleotides read TGTGCCAGCAGTTTAGGGGACAGGGGAAGGCATGAGCAGTTCTTC. It translates to CASSLGDRGRHEQFF.

This clone was seen a single time. This chain joins TRBV6-1 and TRBJ2-3; 12 bases agree with TRBD2. The CDR3 is 16 amino acids. Germline-derived CDR1 and CDR2 are MNHNS and SASEGT. With 2 bases clipped from V and 5 bases from J, the junction kept 5 bases outside the gene matches. CDR3: CASSESTSGGKDTQYF. CDR3 in DNA: TGTGCCAGCAGTGAAAGTACTAGCGGGGGGAAAGATACGCAGTATTTT.

As DNA, the CDR3 is TGTGCCAGTAGTATAGGCCTCATAGCGGGAGGACAAGAGACCCAGTACTTC. Its translation is CASSIGLIAGGQETQYF. This chain uses TRBV19 with TRBJ2-5, with 10 bases matching TRBD2. The ends lost 1 base at V and 2 bases at J; junction bases unmatched: 7. There are 17 residues in the CDR3. The V gene's germline CDR1 is LNHDA and CDR2 SQIVND (reference sequence).

This chain joins TRBV27 and TRBJ1-4; D gene unclear. The CDR3 runs to 16 residues. Per the germline V gene, CDR1 is MNHEY and CDR2 is SMNVEV (reference sequence). The V gene lost 5 bases and the J gene lost 7 bases, with 20 bases spanning the gap. Here the CDR3 reads CASSPVRGEQREKLFF. The CDR3 nucleotides are TGTGCCAGCAGTCCAGTCCGGGGAGAGCAGCGTGAAAAACTGTTTTTT.

This chain joins TRBV7-2 and TRBJ2-1; no clear D gene. Trimming took 5 bases from V and 10 from J, leaving 9 bases between them. CDR1 SGHTA and CDR2 FQGNSA come from the germline V gene. The CDR3 runs 11 residues. The CDR3 DNA follows: TGTGCCAGCAGCCGTAGTAACGAGCAGTTCTTC. Amino acids: CASSRSNEQFF.

This sequence joins TRBV5-1 and TRBJ1-2; 8 bases agree with TRBD1. This CDR3 contains 15 residues. J gave up 5 bases and V 4 bases, and 10 bases lay outside the gene matches. CDR1 is SGHRS and CDR2 is YFSETQ in the germline V gene. The CDR3 here is CASSQAGTGQYGYTF. For the CDR3, the DNA is TGCGCCAGCAGCCAGGCCGGGACAGGCCAGTATGGCTACACCTTC.

The chain is built from TRBV5-4 and TRBJ2-5; tentatively, D is TRBD2 (7 bases). Trimming took off 4 bases at V and 1 base at J, with 17 bases between the two ends. This CDR3 has 16 amino acids. From germline, CDR1 is SGHNT and CDR2 YYREEE (reference sequence). The CDR3 DNA is TGTGCCAGCAGCCCGGCCGGGGGGCCCCCCCAAGAGACCCAGTACTTC. This translates into CASSPAGGPPQETQYF.

The genes are TRBV4-2 and TRBJ1-1; 8 nucleotides match TRBD1. CDR1 is LGHNA and CDR2 is YNFKEQ in the germline V gene. V was pared by 4 bases and J by 1 base, with 11 bases of the junction left unmatched. CDR3 length equals 17 residues. CDR3 region: CASSPSLGQGRNTEAFF. The CDR3 DNA sequence: TGTGCCAGCAGCCCCTCGCTCGGACAGGGCCGGAACACTGAAGCTTTCTTT.

The chain employs TRBV11-2 and TRBJ2-3, with 11 nucleotides matching TRBD2. Germline V gene lookup returns CDR1 SGHAT and CDR2 FQNNGV. J lost 6 bases, V lost 5 bases, and 7 bases had no gene match. The CDR3 extends over 15 amino acids. The CDR3 coding sequence is TGTGCCAGCAGCCTTAGCGGGGGGGCCTCGGATACGCAGTATTTT. It codes for CASSLSGGASDTQYF.

This chain joins TRBV7-9 and TRBJ2-1; 15 bases fit TRBD2. The germline V gene encodes CDR1 SEHNR and CDR2 FQNEAQ (reference sequence). The CDR3 length is 17 residues. V trimming: 4 bases; J trimming: 13 bases; junction bases outside the gene matches: 14. As DNA, the CDR3 is TGTGCCAGCAGCTACGCGAGCGGACTAGCGGGGGGGCAGGGTCAGTTCTTC. Encoded protein: CASSYASGLAGGQGQFF.

This chain uses TRBV6-5 with TRBJ2-2; 7 nucleotides agree with TRBD2. Germline V gene sequence: CDR1 MNHEY, CDR2 SVGAGI. CDR3 length equals 15 residues. V gave up 8 bases and J gave up 4 bases; unmatched junction bases: 10. This CDR3 is CASSRRGGGTGELFF. CDR3 nucleotides: TGTGCCAGCTCCCGAAGGGGCGGGGGCACCGGGGAGCTGTTTTTT.

The genes are TRBV29-1 and TRBJ1-1; 10 positions match TRBD1. The CDR3 spans 13 residues. With V trimmed by 5 bases and J by 4 bases, 4 bases remained unmatched. Germline V gene lookup returns CDR1 SQVTM and CDR2 ANQGSEA. CDR3 DNA sequence: TGCAGCGTTCGCCGGGACAGGGGCACTGAAGCTTTCTTT. It translates to CSVRRDRGTEAFF.

The chain joins TRBV7-2 to TRBJ2-7; D possibly corresponds to TRBD1 (6 bases). V was pared by 2 bases and J by 1 base, with 12 bases between. The CDR3 extends over 15 amino acids. Germline assignment: CDR1 SGHTA and CDR2 FQGNSA. CDR3 coding DNA: TGTGCCAGCAGCTTAAGAGGGACACTTTCCTACGAGCAGTACTTC. Translating it yields CASSLRGTLSYEQYF.

The chain combines TRBV7-2 with TRBJ1-1; no reliable D call. This CDR3 spans 13 amino acids. V lost 0 bases and J 10 bases, leaving 12 bases between the germline ends. The germline V gene has CDR1 SGHTA and CDR2 FQGNSA. The CDR3 nucleotides read TGTGCCAGCAGCTTAGCCGTGGAGAGAAGAGCTTTCTTT. Translation: CASSLAVERRAFF.

The chain is built from TRBV25-1 and TRBJ2-1; TRBD1 matches at 8 bases. The CDR3 loop spans 18 amino acids. Germline V CDR1 and CDR2: MGHDK, SYGVNS. With 5 bases clipped from V and 0 bases from J, the junction kept 12 bases outside the gene matches. CDR3 in amino acids: CASSFPGQDSSSYNEQFF. CDR3 DNA sequence: TGTGCCAGCAGTTTCCCGGGACAGGACTCAAGCTCCTACAATGAGCAGTTCTTC.